This T cell receptor beta chain originates from a study of T cell repertoires in cytomegalovirus infection. Whole-study context: HLA-B-restricted CMV epitopes that are well studied, plus recently identified HLA-C-restricted ones, were used by the study. Matching HLA type, along with CMV infection, was indicated by public TCR beta signatures.

In regard to this clonotype: What it binds is not known.

Trimming took 0 bases from V and 5 from J; bases not matched to a gene: 8. Germline V gene lookup returns CDR1 LGHNA and CDR2 YSLEER. This CDR3 spans 17 amino acids. Study-level points and caveats: Carriage of CMV together with the relevant HLA was identifiable through cumulative public TCR beta family frequency.

MiXCR, run by TCRdb on the reads, gives a single entry per CDR3 protein. This table holds hundreds of thousands of distinct CDR3 sequences, roughly a third found once. The V call is TRBV4-3, the J call TRBJ2-3, with 10 positions matching TRBD2. The specimen was cultured PBMCs, collected from culture after CMV antigen stimulation. This receptor was obtained from a human donor in good health (CMV status not recorded). Some clones in this sample may be carry-over from other donors' samples. CDR3 loop: CASSQDSAGGPKDTQYF. In DNA form, the CDR3 reads TGCGCCAGCAGCCAAGATTCAGCGGGAGGGCCTAAAGATACGCAGTATTTT.